Shown below are 3 T cell receptor beta chains from a single sample sequenced in a study of T cell clones after liver transplantation. Clones were read by immunoSEQ multiplex PCR, and TCRdb kept only the in-frame ones, dropping some. The sample has tens of thousands of clones; 75% to 80% are singletons. The specimen was CD8+ T cells from blood, collected 54 months after liver transplant. These receptors were obtained from a human patient who received a liver transplant. Some T cells may be provided by the graft donor.

This clone came up a few times. This sample also contains other DNA sequences that code for the same CDR3. The rearrangement uses TRBV2 and TRBJ2-7; 8 positions agree with TRBD1. The V gene's germline CDR1 is SNHLY and CDR2 FYNNEI. Germline trimming cut 6 bases from V and 2 bases from J; bases unmatched to any gene: 3. The CDR3 spans 13 residues. In nucleotides, the CDR3 is TGTGCCAGCAGCGCGACAGGGGCCTACGAGCAGTACTTC. Protein: CASSATGAYEQYF.

The gene calls are TRBV28 and TRBJ2-5, with D unclear. V lost 4 bases and J lost 5, with 5 bases in between. The CDR3 spans 11 residues. Germline V lookup: CDR1 MDHEN, CDR2 SYDVKM. The CDR3 here is CASSWTETQYF. The CDR3 region has the DNA TGTGCCAGCAGTTGGACGGAGACCCAGTACTTC.

The chain carries TRBV28 and TRBJ1-5; D is uncertain. V was cut by 2 bases and J by 2 bases, with 7 bases left in between. CDR1 is MDHEN and CDR2 is SYDVKM in the germline V gene. The CDR3 extends over 14 amino acids. In DNA form, the CDR3 reads TGTGCCAGCAGTTTACGAGTGGGCAATCAGCCCCAGCATTTT. Amino acid sequence: CASSLRVGNQPQHF.